The present T cell receptor (beta chain) was sequenced within a study of CD8 T cells in Susac syndrome. J was trimmed by 5 bases and V by 0 bases; bases with no gene match: 2. The germline CDR1 and CDR2 sequences are SGDLS and YYNGEE. The CDR3 is made up of 14 amino acids. The study used treatment-naive patients who had stable or active relapsing-remitting disease as multiple sclerosis controls. TEMRA cells were FACS-enriched, unlike CD8+ and CD4+ T cells, which were negatively isolated. Random hexamers were used to reverse transcribe an amount of roughly 0.5 to 1 ug RNA. Amplification of TCR beta CDR3 spanned 54 Vbeta and 13 Jbeta via immunoSEQ multiplex PCR. TCRdb re-derived calls from the immunoSEQ multiplex PCR reads in MiXCR, one entry per CDR3 protein. The table shows 150,000 to 200,000 distinct CDR3 sequences, with 85% to 95% occurring only once.

This chain joins TRBV9 and TRBJ1-1; 9 nucleotides match TRBD1. Sequences were obtained from CD4+ T cells from PBMCs. This clonotype originated in a human donor with multiple sclerosis. CDR3 DNA sequence: TGTGCCAGCAGCGTAGTACAGGGGGCGACTGAAGCTTTCTTT. The encoded protein is CASSVVQGATEAFF.